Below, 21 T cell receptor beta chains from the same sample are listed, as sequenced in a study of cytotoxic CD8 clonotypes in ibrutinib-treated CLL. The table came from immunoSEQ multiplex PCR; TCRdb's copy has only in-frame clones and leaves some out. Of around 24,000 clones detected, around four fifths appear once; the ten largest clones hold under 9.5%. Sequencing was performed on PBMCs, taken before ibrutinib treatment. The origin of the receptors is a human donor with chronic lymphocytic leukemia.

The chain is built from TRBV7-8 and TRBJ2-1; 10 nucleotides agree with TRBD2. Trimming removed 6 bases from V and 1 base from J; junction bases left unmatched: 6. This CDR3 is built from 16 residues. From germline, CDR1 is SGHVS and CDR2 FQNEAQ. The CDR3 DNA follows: TGTGCCAGCAGAAGACTAGCGGGTATATCCTACAATGAGCAGTTCTTC. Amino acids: CASRRLAGISYNEQFF. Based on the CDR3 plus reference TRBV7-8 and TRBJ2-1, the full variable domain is GAGVSQSPRYKVAKRGQDVALRCDPISGHVSLFWYQQALGQGPEFLTYFQNEAQLDKSGLPSDRFFAERPEGSVSTLKIQRTQQEDSAVYLCASRRLAGISYNEQFFGPGTRLTVL.

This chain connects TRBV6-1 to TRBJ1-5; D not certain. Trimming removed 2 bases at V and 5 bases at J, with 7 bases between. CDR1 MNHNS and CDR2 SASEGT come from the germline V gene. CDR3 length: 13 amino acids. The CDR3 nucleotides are TGTGCCAGCAGTGAATCCCGGTATCAGCCCCAGCATTTT. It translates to CASSESRYQPQHF.

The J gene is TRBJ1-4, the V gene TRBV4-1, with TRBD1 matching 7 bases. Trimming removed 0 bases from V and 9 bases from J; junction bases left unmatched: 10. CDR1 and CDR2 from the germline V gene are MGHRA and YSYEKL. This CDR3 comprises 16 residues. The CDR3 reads CASSQEDREESKKLFF. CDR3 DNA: TGCGCCAGCAGCCAAGAAGACAGGGAAGAATCGAAAAAACTGTTTTTT.

CDR3 nucleotide sequence: TGTGCCAGTATCCCTAGCGGGAGCTCGGATACGCAGTATTTT. It encodes CASIPSGSSDTQYF. The J gene is TRBJ2-3, the V gene TRBV19; 10 nucleotides line up with TRBD2. With 7 bases clipped from V and 6 bases from J, the junction kept 7 bases outside the gene matches. Germline CDR1 is LNHDA and CDR2 is SQIVND (reference sequence). The CDR3 has 14 amino acids.

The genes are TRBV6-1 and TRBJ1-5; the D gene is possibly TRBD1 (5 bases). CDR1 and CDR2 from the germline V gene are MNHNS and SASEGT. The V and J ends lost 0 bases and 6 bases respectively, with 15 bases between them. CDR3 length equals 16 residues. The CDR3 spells CASSEALPGTGQPQHF. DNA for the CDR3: TGTGCCAGCAGTGAAGCGCTCCCAGGGACGGGTCAGCCCCAGCATTTT.

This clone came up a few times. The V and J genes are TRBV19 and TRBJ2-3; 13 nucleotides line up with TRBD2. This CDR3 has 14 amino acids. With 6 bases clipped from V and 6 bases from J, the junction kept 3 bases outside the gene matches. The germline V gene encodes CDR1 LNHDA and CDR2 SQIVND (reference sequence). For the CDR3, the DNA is TGTGCCAGTAGCCCGACTAGCGGGAGGGATACGCAGTATTTT. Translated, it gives CASSPTSGRDTQYF.

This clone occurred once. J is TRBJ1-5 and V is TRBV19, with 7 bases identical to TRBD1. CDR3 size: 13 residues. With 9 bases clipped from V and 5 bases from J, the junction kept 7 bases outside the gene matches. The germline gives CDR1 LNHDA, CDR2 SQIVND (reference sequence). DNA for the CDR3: TGTGCCAGCAACTACGACAGGGATCAGCCCCAGCATTTT. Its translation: CASNYDRDQPQHF.

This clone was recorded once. The CDR3 DNA follows: TGTGCCTCGCGGGGGGACCTCTACGAGCAGTACTTC. This codes for CASRGDLYEQYF. The chain recombines TRBV6-6 with TRBJ2-7, with 8 bases aligning to TRBD2. Unmatched junction bases numbered 6, after V lost 11 bases and J lost 3 bases. Germline-derived CDR1 and CDR2 are MNHNY and SVGAGI (reference sequence). The CDR3 totals 12 residues.

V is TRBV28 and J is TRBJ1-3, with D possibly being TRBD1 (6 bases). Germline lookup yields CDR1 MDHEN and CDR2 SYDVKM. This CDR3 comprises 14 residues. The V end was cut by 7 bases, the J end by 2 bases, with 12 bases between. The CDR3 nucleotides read TGTGCCAGCACACAGGGTGCCACTGGAAACACCATATATTTT. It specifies CASTQGATGNTIYF.

The CDR3 nucleotides read TGCGCCAGCAGCCGATCCACTACTAGCCCAGATACGCAGTATTTT. This sequence encodes CASSRSTTSPDTQYF. V and J are TRBV5-1 and TRBJ2-3, with TRBD2 as a possible D gene (6 bases). V was clipped by 4 bases and J by 4 bases, with 16 bases between them. Germline V CDR1 and CDR2: SGHRS, YFSETQ. The CDR3 covers 15 residues.

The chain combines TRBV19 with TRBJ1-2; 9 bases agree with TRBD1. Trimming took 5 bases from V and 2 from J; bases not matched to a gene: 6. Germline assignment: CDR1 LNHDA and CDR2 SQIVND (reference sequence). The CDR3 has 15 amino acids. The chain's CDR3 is CASSPQGQGNYGYTF. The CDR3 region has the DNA TGTGCCAGTAGTCCCCAGGGACAGGGAAACTATGGCTACACCTTC.

CDR3 residues: CASSQMGGTEAFF. For the CDR3, the DNA is TGTGCCAGCAGTCAGATGGGGGGCACTGAAGCTTTCTTT. The chain is built from TRBV11-3 and TRBJ1-1, with a weak D call TRBD1 (5 bases). CDR3 length: 13 amino acids. The germline CDR1 and CDR2 sequences are SGHNT and YENEEA. With 6 bases removed from V and 4 bases from J, the gap between germline ends came to 12 bases.

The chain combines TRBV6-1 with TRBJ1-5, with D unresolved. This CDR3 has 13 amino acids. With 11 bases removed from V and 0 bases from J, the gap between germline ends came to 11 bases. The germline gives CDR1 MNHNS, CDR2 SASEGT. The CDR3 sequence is CAAQPGSNQPQHF. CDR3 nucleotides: TGTGCCGCCCAGCCCGGTAGCAATCAGCCCCAGCATTTT.

As DNA, the CDR3 is TGTGCCAGCAGTGAATTTTCCCCCGGCTACGAGCAGTACTTC. This sequence encodes CASSEFSPGYEQYF. The genes are TRBV6-1 and TRBJ2-7; D ambiguous. From germline, CDR1 is MNHNS and CDR2 SASEGT. Deletions cut 2 bases from V and 3 bases from J, with 11 bases between. This CDR3 is built from 14 residues.

The CDR3 protein is CASSLVGQGGYGYTF. The CDR3 DNA reads TGCGCCAGCAGCTTGGTGGGGCAGGGGGGTTATGGCTACACCTTC. The J gene is TRBJ1-2, the V gene TRBV5-1, with 7 bases aligning to TRBD1. V shed 0 bases and J 5 bases; nucleotides not matched to a gene: 7. CDR1 and CDR2 from the germline V gene are SGHRS and YFSETQ. This CDR3 is 15 amino acids long.

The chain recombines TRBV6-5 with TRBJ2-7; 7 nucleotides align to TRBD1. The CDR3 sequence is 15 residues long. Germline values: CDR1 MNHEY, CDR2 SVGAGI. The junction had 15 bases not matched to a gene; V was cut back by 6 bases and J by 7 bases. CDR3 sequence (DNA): TGTGCCAGCAGACCCGGACAGGTCGGAAAAATGGAGCAGTACTTC. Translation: CASRPGQVGKMEQYF.

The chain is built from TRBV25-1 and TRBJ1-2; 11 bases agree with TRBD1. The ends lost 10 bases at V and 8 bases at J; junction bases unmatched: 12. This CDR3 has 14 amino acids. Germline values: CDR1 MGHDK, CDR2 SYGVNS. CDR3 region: CAIATPGQGGGYTF. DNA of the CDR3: TGTGCCATCGCCACGCCGGGACAGGGGGGAGGCTACACCTTC.

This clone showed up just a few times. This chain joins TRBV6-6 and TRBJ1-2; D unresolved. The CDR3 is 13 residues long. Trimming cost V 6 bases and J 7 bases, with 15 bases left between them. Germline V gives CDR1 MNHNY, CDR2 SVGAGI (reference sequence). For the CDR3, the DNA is TGTGCCAGCAGAAACGAGGCAGGACTTGGCTACACCTTC. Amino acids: CASRNEAGLGYTF.

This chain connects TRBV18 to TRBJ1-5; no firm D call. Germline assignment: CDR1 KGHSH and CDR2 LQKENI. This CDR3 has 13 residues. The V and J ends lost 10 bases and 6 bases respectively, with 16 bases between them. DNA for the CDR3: TGTGCCACCCAAGTAGATCAGAGTCAGCCCCAGCATTTT. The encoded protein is CATQVDQSQPQHF.

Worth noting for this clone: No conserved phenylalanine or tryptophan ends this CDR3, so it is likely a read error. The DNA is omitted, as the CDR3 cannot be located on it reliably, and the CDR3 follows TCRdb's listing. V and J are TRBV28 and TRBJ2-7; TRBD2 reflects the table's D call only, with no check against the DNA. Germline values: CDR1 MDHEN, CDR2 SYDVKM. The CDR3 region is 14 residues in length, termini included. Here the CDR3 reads CASSPSGTSGRAFL.

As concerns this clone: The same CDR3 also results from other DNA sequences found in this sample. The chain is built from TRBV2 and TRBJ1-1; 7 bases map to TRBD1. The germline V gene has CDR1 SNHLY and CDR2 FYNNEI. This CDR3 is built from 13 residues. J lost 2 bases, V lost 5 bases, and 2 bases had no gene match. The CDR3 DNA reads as TGTGCCAGCAGTCAGGGGGAAAACACTGAAGCTTTCTTT. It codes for CASSQGENTEAFF.